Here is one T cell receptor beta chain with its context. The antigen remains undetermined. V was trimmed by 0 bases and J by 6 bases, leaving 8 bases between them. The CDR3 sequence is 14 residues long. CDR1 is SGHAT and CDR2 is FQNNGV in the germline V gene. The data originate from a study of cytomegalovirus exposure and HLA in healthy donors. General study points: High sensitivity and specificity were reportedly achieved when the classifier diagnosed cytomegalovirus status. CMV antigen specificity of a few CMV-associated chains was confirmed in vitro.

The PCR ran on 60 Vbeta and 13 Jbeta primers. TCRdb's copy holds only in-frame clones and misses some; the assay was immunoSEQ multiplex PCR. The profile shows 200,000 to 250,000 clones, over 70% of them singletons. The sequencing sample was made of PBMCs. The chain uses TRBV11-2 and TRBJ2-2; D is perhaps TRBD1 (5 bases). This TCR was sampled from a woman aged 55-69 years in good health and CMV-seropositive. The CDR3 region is CASSLDQGPGELFF. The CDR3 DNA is TGTGCCAGCAGCTTAGATCAGGGTCCCGGGGAGCTGTTTTTT.